These T cell receptor beta chains were read from a single sample in a study of T cell responses to AZD1222 COVID-19 vaccine. Repertoires were generated with immunoSEQ multiplex PCR, while TCRdb's copy carries only in-frame clones and drops some. The table lists about 100,000 clones, about 86% of them singletons, with around 5% in the top ten. This specimen was peripheral blood, taken on day 0 of AZD1222 vaccination. These receptors originate from an adult in good health. Each CDR3 is given with its conserved first and last residue. D genes are given only for firm matches. Expanded clones get a size class; other rows say once, few or many, or leave the size out.

D gene	CDR3 length	clone size	J gene	V gene	CDR3 protein	CDR3 DNA
NA	13	once	TRBJ2-7	TRBV7-2	CASSPNRVGEQYF	TGTGCCAGCAGCCCCAACAGGGTGGGGGAGCAGTACTTC
NA	13	NA	TRBJ1-1	TRBV7-2	CASSLEPITEAFF	TGTGCCAGCAGCTTAGAACCGATCACTGAAGCTTTCTTT
TRBD1	16	NA	TRBJ2-1	TRBV7-2	CASSLEGTVPYNEQFF	TGTGCCAGCAGCTTAGAGGGGACAGTCCCCTACAATGAGCAGTTCTTC
NA	18	NA	TRBJ2-3	TRBV6-2/TRBV6-3	CASSAHLGPSGHTDTQYF	TGTGCCAGCAGTGCCCACCTTGGTCCCAGCGGCCACACAGATACGCAGTATTTT
TRBD2	17	NA	TRBJ2-3	TRBV6-1	CASSALTSGRGTDTQYF	TGTGCCAGCAGTGCGCTCACTAGCGGGAGAGGGACAGATACGCAGTATTTT
NA	14	NA	TRBJ2-7	TRBV9	CASSVLSDAYEQYF	TGTGCCAGCAGCGTACTCTCAGATGCCTACGAGCAGTACTTC
TRBD2	16	NA	TRBJ2-1	TRBV2	CASSHTPGLAGNEQFF	TGTGCCAGCAGTCACACCCCAGGACTAGCGGGCAATGAGCAGTTCTTC
NA	12	NA	TRBJ1-1	TRBV3-1/TRBV3-2	CASSQPHTEAFF	TGTGCCAGCAGCCAACCTCACACTGAAGCTTTCTTT
NA	13	NA	TRBJ1-1	TRBV5-1	CASSQQGNTEAFF	TGCGCCAGCAGCCAACAGGGAAACACTGAAGCTTTCTTT
TRBD1	14	NA	TRBJ1-4	TRBV9	CASNQQGANEKLFF	TGTGCCAGCAACCAACAGGGGGCTAATGAAAAACTGTTTTTT
TRBD1	15	NA	TRBJ1-1	TRBV7-9	CASSSGQGVGTEAFF	TGTGCCAGCAGCTCCGGACAGGGAGTAGGAACTGAAGCTTTCTTT
NA	15	once	TRBJ1-1	TRBV11-1	CASSLGDRDNTEAFF	TGTGCCAGCAGCTTGGGTGACAGAGACAACACTGAAGCTTTCTTT
NA	14	NA	TRBJ1-1	TRBV5-1	CASSLPGLVTEAFF	TGCGCCAGCAGCTTGCCAGGGTTGGTCACTGAAGCTTTCTTT
TRBD1	15	once	TRBJ2-1	TRBV30	CAWSTGTGSYNEQFF	TGTGCCTGGAGTACCGGGACAGGGTCTTACAATGAGCAGTTCTTC
TRBD2	21	NA	TRBJ2-1	TRBV3-1/TRBV3-2	CASRAPGELAGGPVLYNEQFF	TGTGCCAGCAGAGCACCGGGAGAGTTAGCGGGAGGACCCGTCTTATACAATGAGCAGTTCTTC
NA	12	NA	TRBJ1-6	TRBV3-1/TRBV3-2	CASSQDESPLHF	TGTGCCAGCAGCCAAGACGAGTCACCCCTCCACTTT
NA	15	few	TRBJ2-1	TRBV5-5	CASSLWQAVDTEQFF	TGTGCCAGCAGCTTGTGGCAAGCTGTCGACACTGAGCAGTTCTTC
NA	15	NA	TRBJ1-4	TRBV21-1	CASSSRPRRSEKLFF	TGTGCCAGCAGCTCCCGGCCTAGAAGAAGTGAAAAACTGTTTTTT
TRBD2	15	NA	TRBJ2-1	TRBV7-9	CASSPPGLAYNEQFF	TGTGCCAGCAGCCCCCCGGGACTAGCGTACAATGAGCAGTTCTTC
TRBD1	14	NA	TRBJ1-6	TRBV5-1	CASSLGQGNSPLHF	TGCGCCAGCAGCTTGGGACAGGGGAATTCACCCCTCCACTTT
NA	14	NA	TRBJ1-6	TRBV7-2	CASSSTAMNSPLHF	TGTGCCAGCAGCTCGACGGCGATGAATTCACCCCTCCACTTT
TRBD2	16	NA	TRBJ2-3	TRBV7-9	CASSFLAVTSTDTQYF	TGTGCCAGCAGCTTCCTAGCGGTTACTAGCACAGATACGCAGTATTTT
TRBD1	16	NA	TRBJ1-2	TRBV5-1	CASSLDYRGGDYGYTF	TGCGCCAGCAGCTTGGATTACAGGGGTGGTGACTATGGCTACACCTTC
NA	13	NA	TRBJ1-1	TRBV7-9	CASSFTGVTEAFF	TGTGCCAGCAGCTTTACAGGAGTCACTGAAGCTTTCTTT
TRBD1	13	NA	TRBJ2-5	TRBV5-8	CASSSGTGETQYF	TGTGCCAGCAGCTCGGGGACAGGGGAGACCCAGTACTTC
NA	14	NA	TRBJ1-4	TRBV18	CASSPVSNNEKLFF	TGTGCCAGCTCACCAGTGTCAAACAATGAAAAACTGTTTTTT
TRBD2	17	NA	TRBJ2-3	TRBV7-8	CASSLEVAGGPSDTQYF	TGTGCCAGCAGCTTAGAAGTAGCGGGAGGGCCCTCAGATACGCAGTATTTT
TRBD1	16	NA	TRBJ2-1	TRBV5-6	CASSFMTGGGRNEQFF	TGTGCCAGCAGCTTCATGACAGGGGGAGGCAGGAATGAGCAGTTCTTC
TRBD2	16	once	TRBJ2-6	TRBV30	CACSGSFLPGANVLTF	TGTGCCTGTAGCGGGAGTTTTCTCCCTGGGGCCAACGTCCTGACTTTC